This T cell receptor beta chain was found in a study of CD8 T cells in Susac syndrome. The trim removed 3 bases at V and 1 base at J, leaving 5 bases unmatched. The length of the CDR3 is 15 residues. The germline CDR1 and CDR2 sequences are ENHRY and SYGVKD. Random hexamers were used to reverse transcribe about 0.5 to 1 ug of RNA. One entry per CDR3 protein results from TCRdb running MiXCR on the immunoSEQ multiplex PCR reads. The data hold about 250,000 distinct CDR3 sequences, with around 95% observed a single time. This receptor was obtained from a human donor with multiple sclerosis. The chain employs TRBV10-3 and TRBJ1-2; TRBD1 aligns across 7 bases. Sequences were obtained from CD4+ T cells from PBMCs. The CDR3 loop reads CAISDGGQSNYGYTF. DNA of the CDR3: TGTGCCATCAGTGACGGGGGACAGAGTAACTATGGCTACACCTTC.